One sample yielded the 25 T cell receptor beta chains listed below, sequenced in a study of regulatory T cells in long-lasting Graves disease. The time point was: newly diagnosed GD, antithyroid drugs for less than 3 months. RNA from PBMCs was the source of the TCR library. Arm-PCR of CDR3 regions with iRepertoire HTBI primers generated TCR beta libraries. TCRdb analysed the multiplex PCR reads with MiXCR anew, one entry per CDR3 protein. The sample holds 350,000 to 450,000 distinct CDR3 sequences, 15% seen once. These sequences were also reported in another study, on T cells in Graves' hyperthyroidism and ophthalmopathy.

Source: peripheral blood mononuclear cells (PBMCs), taken at new diagnosis, from a patient treated with antithyroid drugs. The receptors were gathered from a woman aged 30 to 39 with Graves disease.

The chain joins TRBV27 to TRBJ2-7, with D unresolved. Germline CDR1 MNHEY, CDR2 SMNVEV (reference sequence). The germline V and J ends were trimmed by 5 bases and 3 bases, with 11 bases remaining between them. The CDR3 runs to 13 residues. The CDR3: CASSPGGFYEQYF. The CDR3 bases are TGTGCCAGCAGTCCTGGCGGTTTCTACGAGCAGTACTTC.

This clonotype was found many times. This chain links TRBV5-1 with TRBJ2-5; D remains unclear. Trimming left V 0 bases short and J 2 bases short, with 8 bases between. The CDR3 has 14 residues. In germline, CDR1 is SGHRS, CDR2 YFSETQ. As DNA, the CDR3 is TGCGCCAGCAGCTTGGGGGCGCCTCAAGAGACCCAGTACTTC. Encoded protein: CASSLGAPQETQYF.

This clonotype was picked up many times. J is TRBJ1-4 and V is TRBV2; D unresolved. Between the trimmed V and J ends, which lost 5 bases and 0 bases, there was a span of 10 bases. CDR3 length: 15 amino acids. The germline CDR1 and CDR2 sequences are SNHLY and FYNNEI. CDR3 in amino acids: CASSSSEATNEKLFF. CDR3 DNA sequence: TGTGCCAGCAGTTCCTCGGAAGCAACTAATGAAAAACTGTTTTTT.

This clonotype was counted ten times or more. V gene TRBV11-3 combines with J gene TRBJ2-1; D possibly uses TRBD1 or TRBD2 (5 bases each). The CDR3 contains 15 residues. Germline CDR1 and CDR2: SGHNT and YENEEA. Trimming removed 3 bases at V and 4 bases at J, with 13 bases between. The CDR3 coding sequence is TGTGCCAGCAGCTTTGGGGGAGAAACTTACAATGAGCAGTTCTTC. As protein: CASSFGGETYNEQFF.

This clonotype was recorded a few times. This sequence joins TRBV6-1 and TRBJ1-2; D remains ambiguous. The CDR3 sequence is 13 residues long. Germline V gene data show CDR1 as MNHNS and CDR2 as SASEGT. Trimming cost V 4 bases and J 8 bases, with 14 bases left between them. The CDR3 loop reads CASSGLLPGGYTF. The CDR3, as DNA: TGTGCCAGCAGTGGTCTTCTTCCAGGCGGCTACACCTTC.

With respect to this clonotype: This may be a read error, as it is one base from a much larger clone. This chain connects TRBV29-1 to TRBJ2-7; D is uncertain. Germline V gene data show CDR1 as SQVTM and CDR2 as ANQGSEA. With 5 bases removed from V and 8 bases from J, the gap between germline ends came to 16 bases. The CDR3 has 12 residues. CDR3 sequence (DNA): TGCAGCGTTACCGACGGTTATGGCAAGCAGTACTTC. It codes for CSVTDGYGKQYF.

The V and J genes are TRBV9 and TRBJ2-3; tentatively, D is TRBD2 (5 bases). CDR1 is SGDLS, CDR2 YYNGEE, per germline. There are 15 residues in the CDR3. V lost 1 base, J lost 0 bases, and 9 bases lay in between. CDR3 protein: CASSVNGVSTDTQYF. For the CDR3, the DNA is TGTGCCAGCAGCGTAAACGGGGTTAGCACAGATACGCAGTATTTT. Full variable domain (missing parts from reference TRBV9 and TRBJ2-3): DSGVTQTPKHLITATGQRVTLRCSPRSGDLSVYWYQQSLDQGLQFLIQYYNGEERAKGNILERFSAQQFPDLHSELNLSSLELGDSALYFCASSVNGVSTDTQYFGPGTRLTVL.

This clonotype was counted ten times or more. This chain uses TRBV19 with TRBJ2-3, with TRBD1 as a possible D gene (6 bases). Trimming removed 4 bases at V and 3 bases at J, with 8 bases between. Germline lookup yields CDR1 LNHDA and CDR2 SQIVND (reference sequence). CDR3 length: 13 residues. In DNA form, the CDR3 reads TGTGCCAGTAGTAGACAGGAGACAGATACGCAGTATTTT. Amino acid sequence: CASSRQETDTQYF.

This clonotype was counted ten times or more. The genes are TRBV25-1 and TRBJ2-5, with 8 bases that match TRBD1. V lost 3 bases to trimming and J lost 6 bases; unmatched junction nucleotides: 12. Germline loops: CDR1 MGHDK, CDR2 SYGVNS. CDR3 length equals 16 residues. This CDR3 is CASSDEVAGGGKTQYF. The CDR3 region has the DNA TGTGCCAGCAGTGATGAAGTCGCAGGGGGCGGGAAGACCCAGTACTTC. The variable domain in full, with the rest retrieved from reference TRBV25-1 and TRBJ2-5, is EADIYQTPRYLVIGTGKKITLECSQTMGHDKMYWYQQDPGMELHLIHYSYGVNSTEKGDLSSESTVSRIRTEHFPLTLESARPSHTSQYLCASSDEVAGGGKTQYFGPGTRLLVL.

The chain employs TRBV13 and TRBJ2-5; TRBD2 matches 8 bases. This CDR3 region has 15 residues. Unmatched junction bases numbered 4, after V lost 3 bases and J lost 1 base. CDR1 is PRHDT, CDR2 FYEKMQ, per germline (reference sequence). CDR3 region: CASSLRGARQETQYF. In nucleotides, the CDR3 is TGTGCCAGCAGCTTGCGGGGGGCCCGCCAAGAGACCCAGTACTTC.

The chain couples TRBV15 to TRBJ1-1; a possible D gene is TRBD1 (6 bases). Germline CDR1 and CDR2: LNHNV and YYDKDF (reference sequence). The CDR3 totals 15 residues. V dropped 0 bases and J dropped 1 base, with 9 bases sitting between them. CDR3 DNA: TGTGCCACCAGCAGAGATACAGGGAGGAACACTGAAGCTTTCTTT. It translates to CATSRDTGRNTEAFF. Full variable domain (remainder filled in from reference TRBV15 and TRBJ1-1): DAMVIQNPRYQVTQFGKPVTLSCSQTLNHNVMYWYQQKSSQAPKLLFHYYDKDFNNEADTPDNFQSRRPNTSFCFLDIRSPGLGDTAMYLCATSRDTGRNTEAFFGQGTRLTVV.

V gene TRBV4-1 combines with J gene TRBJ1-2; possible D gene TRBD1, 6 bases. This CDR3 spans 15 amino acids. Germline V gives CDR1 MGHRA, CDR2 YSYEKL. V lost 0 bases and J 8 bases, leaving 16 bases between the germline ends. DNA for the CDR3: TGCGCCAGCAGCCAAGATCGAGCGGGGGGCTGGGGCTACACCTTC. Its translation is CASSQDRAGGWGYTF.

This clonotype was counted many times. The rearrangement uses TRBV6-2 or TRBV6-3 and TRBJ2-3; 14 bases are shared with TRBD2. In germline, CDR1 is MNHEY, CDR2 SVGEGT. The V and J ends lost 5 bases and 1 base, in that order; junction bases with no gene match: 11. CDR3 length: 19 residues. As DNA, the CDR3 is TGTGCCAGCAGTGAAGGACTAGCGGGAGGTGTCGTGGGCACAGATACGCAGTATTTT. It codes for CASSEGLAGGVVGTDTQYF.

This clonotype was counted ten times or more. V usage is TRBV20-1 and J usage is TRBJ2-1, with D tentatively TRBD2 (6 bases). This CDR3 contains 11 residues. Germline assignment: CDR1 DFQATT and CDR2 SNEGSKA (reference sequence). V gave up 0 bases and J gave up 15 bases, with 12 bases separating them. The CDR3 loop is CSARDSRELFF. CDR3 DNA sequence: TGCAGTGCTAGAGATAGTCGGGAGTTGTTCTTC.

This clonotype was found many times. CDR3 coding DNA: TGTGCTAGTGGTTTGGGAGGACAGAACACTGAAGCTTTCTTT. Amino acids: CASGLGGQNTEAFF. This chain uses TRBV12-5 with TRBJ1-1, with D perhaps TRBD1 (5 bases). This CDR3 is 14 amino acids long. Trimming took off 1 base at V and 1 base at J, with 7 bases between the two ends. Per the germline V gene, CDR1 is LGHNT and CDR2 is FRNRAP.

This clonotype was observed at least ten times. This chain's CDR3 is CASSLGGKETQYF. The CDR3 region has the DNA TGTGCCAGCAGCTTAGGAGGGAAAGAGACCCAGTACTTC. V usage is TRBV11-2 and J usage is TRBJ2-5; D is perhaps TRBD2 (5 bases). Trimming took off 1 base at V and 3 bases at J, with 6 bases between the two ends. Germline-derived CDR1 and CDR2 are SGHAT and FQNNGV. This CDR3 region has 13 residues. Combining the CDR3 with reference TRBV11-2 and TRBJ2-5 gives the whole variable domain EAGVAQSPRYKIIEKRQSVAFWCNPISGHATLYWYQQILGQGPKLLIQFQNNGVVDDSQLPKDRFSAERLKGVDSTLKIQPAKLEDSAVYLCASSLGGKETQYFGPGTRLLVL.

This rearrangement joins TRBV5-1 to TRBJ2-1; 13 bases are a match to TRBD2. The germline V gene encodes CDR1 SGHRS and CDR2 YFSETQ. The CDR3 consists of 15 residues. Trimming removed 2 bases from V and 9 bases from J; junction bases left unmatched: 5. CDR3 DNA sequence: TGCGCCAGCAGCTTTCAGACTAGCGGGAGGACTGAGCAGTTCTTC. Translating it yields CASSFQTSGRTEQFF.

V gene TRBV20-1 combines with J gene TRBJ2-1; 10 bases line up with TRBD2. The CDR3 runs to 17 residues. Germline CDR1 is DFQATT and CDR2 is SNEGSKA (reference sequence). The junction had 13 bases not matched to a gene; V was cut back by 3 bases and J by 5 bases. CDR3: CSASNPRSSGRDNEQFF. The CDR3 region has the DNA TGCAGTGCTAGTAACCCTCGTTCGAGCGGGAGGGACAATGAGCAGTTCTTC.

This clonotype was observed many times. This sequence joins TRBV9 and TRBJ2-5; TRBD1 might be the D (7 bases). Germline CDR1 SGDLS, CDR2 YYNGEE. This CDR3 has 19 amino acids. V was clipped by 4 bases and J by 2 bases, with 27 bases between them. In DNA form, the CDR3 reads TGTGCCAGCAGCCCCCGTTCGCCTAGCAGGGGGGAGATACAAGAGACCCAGTACTTC. Protein: CASSPRSPSRGEIQETQYF.

The chain recombines TRBV24-1 with TRBJ2-1; 14 bases are a match to TRBD2. The CDR3 extends over 16 amino acids. The germline V gene encodes CDR1 KGHDR and CDR2 SFDVKD. V dropped 4 bases and J dropped 12; count of bases not matched to a gene: 10. The CDR3 DNA is TGTGCCACCAGTGACTTGACTAGCGGGAGGGCCGGGAGGCAGTTCTTC. Translation: CATSDLTSGRAGRQFF.

DNA of the CDR3: TGTGCCACCAGCAGAGATGGAACGGGAGACTATGGCTACACCTTC. Its translation: CATSRDGTGDYGYTF. The chain joins TRBV15 to TRBJ1-2; D remains unclear. With 0 bases removed from V and 3 bases from J, the gap between germline ends came to 11 bases. The CDR3 is made up of 15 amino acids. Germline CDR1 and CDR2: LNHNV and YYDKDF (reference sequence).

Many counts were recorded for this clonotype. The rearrangement joins TRBV12-3 or TRBV12-4 to TRBJ2-7, with a possible D match to TRBD1 (6 bases). The CDR3 contains 14 residues. Trimming took off 5 bases at V and 2 bases at J, with 13 bases between the two ends. Here the CDR3 DNA reads TGTGCCAGCAGTGCTCGCAGGGGCGCCTACGAGCAGTACTTC. Translating it yields CASSARRGAYEQYF.

The rearrangement joins TRBV12-3 or TRBV12-4 to TRBJ2-1, with a weak D call TRBD2 (5 bases). Between the trimmed V and J ends, which lost 5 bases and 5 bases, there was a span of 19 bases. The CDR3 loop spans 16 amino acids. CDR3 amino acids: CASSPSGVRLHNEQFF. The DNA for the CDR3 is TGTGCCAGCAGTCCTTCCGGGGTACGACTCCACAATGAGCAGTTCTTC.

This clonotype was detected many times. This chain links TRBV27 with TRBJ2-1, with 9 bases fitting TRBD2. The CDR3 loop spans 14 amino acids. The V segment lost 6 bases and the J segment 7 bases; nucleotides outside the gene matches: 7. From germline, CDR1 is MNHEY and CDR2 SMNVEV (reference sequence). CDR3 sequence reads: CASSTGGRANEQFF. The CDR3, as DNA: TGTGCCAGCAGCACTGGCGGGAGGGCTAATGAGCAGTTCTTC.

Points on this clonotype: One base away lies a much larger clone, so this may be a sequencing read error. The J gene is TRBJ1-1, the V gene TRBV12-3 or TRBV12-4; D remains unclear. The CDR3 has 13 residues. The CDR3 coding sequence is TGTGCCAGCAGTCCCTCGACCTTCACTGAAGCTCTCTTT. Translating gives CASSPSTFTEALF.